Presented here are 16 T cell receptor beta chains from one specimen sequenced in a study of CXCR3-negative and CXCR3-positive naive CD8 T cells. 5' RACE with UMI labels generated the TRB cDNA libraries. Each CDR3 protein gets one entry in TCRdb, which reprocessed the 5' RACE reads and gives no DNA. Across about 43,000 distinct CDR3 sequences, the top ten clones capture roughly 15% of the sample. The specimen sequenced was memory CD8+ T cells from blood. The source of these receptors is a human donor in good health. Some clones in this sample may be carry-over from other donors' samples.

V and J are TRBV12-3 or TRBV12-4 and TRBJ2-1. The CDR3 extends over 14 amino acids. The CDR3 sequence: CASSFYSSYNEQFF.

The chain recombines TRBV7-9 with TRBJ2-7; TCRdb's D gene call, TRBD2, goes unchecked for lack of DNA. The CDR3 totals 16 residues. Germline V gene data show CDR1 as SEHNR and CDR2 as FQNEAQ (reference sequence). The CDR3 reads CASSGQTSGGYYEQYF.

V usage is TRBV15 and J usage is TRBJ2-7; TCRdb lists TRBD2, though no DNA is available to test this call. Germline loops: CDR1 LNHNV, CDR2 YYDKDF (reference sequence). The CDR3 has 16 amino acids. CDR3 protein: CATSRDRSGAGYEQYF.

This chain links TRBV6-1 with TRBJ2-4; as DNA is missing, the TRBD2 call by TCRdb cannot be tested. The CDR3 totals 14 residues. Germline lookup yields CDR1 MNHNS and CDR2 SASEGT. CDR3 residues: CASSEWGGTNIQYF.

The rearrangement joins TRBV6-4 to TRBJ2-3; the D gene TCRdb calls, TRBD2, cannot be checked with no DNA. Per germline, CDR1 MRHNA and CDR2 SNTAGT. The CDR3 length is 15 residues. Here the CDR3 reads CASSESGGATDTQYF.

This sequence joins TRBV28 and TRBJ2-3; the TRBD1 assignment by TCRdb is unverifiable without DNA. There are 15 residues in the CDR3. Germline assignment: CDR1 MDHEN and CDR2 SYDVKM. The CDR3 protein is CASSLSGSRTDTQYF. Combining the CDR3 with reference TRBV28 and TRBJ2-3 gives the whole variable domain DVKVTQSSRYLVKRTGEKVFLECVQDMDHENMFWYRQDPGLGLRLIYFSYDVKMKEKGDIPEGYSVSREKKERFSLILESASTNQTSMYLCASSLSGSRTDTQYFGPGTRLTVL.

The gene calls are TRBV6-2 or TRBV6-3 and TRBJ2-7; TCRdb reports TRBD1, a call that lacks DNA to check it against. Germline-derived CDR1 and CDR2 are MNHEY and SVGEGT. This CDR3 has 14 amino acids. The CDR3 sequence is CASSYLGTQYEQYF.

The V gene is TRBV7-9, the J gene TRBJ2-7; TCRdb's D call, TRBD1, is unchecked because there is no DNA. This CDR3 contains 15 residues. In germline, CDR1 is SEHNR, CDR2 FQNEAQ (reference sequence). This chain's CDR3 is CASSFRQGLSYEQYF.

V gene TRBV10-3 combines with J gene TRBJ2-7. Germline CDR1 is ENHRY and CDR2 is SYGVKD. The CDR3 covers 12 residues. The CDR3 loop reads CAISDSSYEQYF.

The rearrangement links TRBV13 to TRBJ2-7. The V gene's germline CDR1 is PRHDT and CDR2 FYEKMQ (reference sequence). The length of the CDR3 is 11 residues. The CDR3 loop is CASSAEYEQYF.

The V call is TRBV29-1, the J call TRBJ2-3. The CDR3 has 11 amino acids. CDR1 and CDR2 (germline): SQVTM, ANQGSEA. CDR3 in amino acids: CSVPEWGTQYF.

V is TRBV20-1 and J is TRBJ2-1; TCRdb's D call, TRBD1, is unchecked because there is no DNA. The CDR3 runs to 17 residues. Germline CDR1 is DFQATT and CDR2 is SNEGSKA (reference sequence). CDR3 loop: CSARDVGGGGELLEQFF.

CDR3 sequence: CASSASVGNPSSYGYTF. The chain couples TRBV12-3 or TRBV12-4 to TRBJ1-2. CDR3 length: 17 amino acids.

The chain uses TRBV4-3 and TRBJ1-5; TCRdb selects TRBD1, and the lack of DNA leaves this call unchecked. CDR1 is LGHNA and CDR2 is YSLEER in the germline V gene. The CDR3 length is 13 residues. The chain's CDR3 is CASSQDRDQPQHF.

The chain employs TRBV23-1 and TRBJ2-3. TRBV23-1 is placed among ORFs of uncertain function. The length of the CDR3 is 13 residues. The CDR3 reads CASSHSHPDTQYF.

CDR3 region: CASSLAPAGKDYGYTF. The chain joins TRBV7-6 to TRBJ1-2; TCRdb reports TRBD1, a call that lacks DNA to check it against. The CDR3 has 16 residues. CDR1 SGHVS and CDR2 FNYEAQ come from the germline V gene.